These 9 T cell receptor beta chains originate from one sample sequenced in a study of blood T cell repertoires in COVID-19. TCRdb's table, derived via immunoSEQ multiplex PCR, lists solely in-frame clones and lacks some. The sample holds about 380,000 clones, 85% seen once. Sequencing was done on a sample of peripheral blood. These receptors were taken from a woman younger than 30 with acute or convalescent COVID-19.

The J gene is TRBJ2-7, the V gene TRBV11-2; no definite D call. Germline V gene data show CDR1 as SGHAT and CDR2 as FQNNGV. The CDR3 is 17 residues long. Trimming removed 5 bases from V and 0 bases from J, with 20 bases in between. This CDR3 reads CASSHGLVTSSSYEQYF. CDR3 nucleotides: TGTGCCAGCAGCCATGGCCTGGTGACTTCAAGCTCCTACGAGCAGTACTTC.

The V and J genes are TRBV12-3 or TRBV12-4 and TRBJ2-6, with D unclear. The CDR3 is 13 amino acids. V was shortened by 6 bases and J by 0 bases, with 3 bases between the two germline ends. Here the CDR3 reads CASRSSGANVLTF. In DNA, the CDR3 is TGTGCCAGCAGGAGCTCTGGGGCCAACGTCCTGACTTTC.

This chain connects TRBV18 to TRBJ1-2; no reliable D call. The CDR3 consists of 13 residues. Germline V gene lookup returns CDR1 KGHSH and CDR2 LQKENI. V gave up 3 bases and J gave up 4 bases, with 9 bases separating them. CDR3 amino acids: CASSPSGVYGYTF. Written as DNA, the CDR3 is TGTGCCAGCTCACCTAGCGGAGTCTATGGCTACACCTTC. The full variable domain, completed using reference TRBV18 and TRBJ1-2, is NAGVMQNPRHLVRRRGQEARLRCSPMKGHSHVYWYRQLPEEGLKFMVYLQKENIIDESGMPKERFSAEFPKEGPSILRIQQVVRGDSAAYFCASSPSGVYGYTFGSGTRLTVV.

This chain links TRBV12-5 with TRBJ1-1; TRBD1 is a possible D gene (5 bases). The CDR3 totals 14 residues. The germline V gene encodes CDR1 LGHNT and CDR2 FRNRAP. V gave up 3 bases and J gave up 3 bases, with 11 bases separating them. CDR3 loop: CASGFQGGDTEAFF. For the CDR3, the DNA is TGTGCTAGTGGTTTCCAGGGAGGGGACACTGAAGCTTTCTTT. The full variable domain, rest sourced from reference TRBV12-5 and TRBJ1-1, is DARVTQTPRHKVTEMGQEVTMRCQPILGHNTVFWYRQTMMQGLELLAYFRNRAPLDDSGMPKDRFSAEMPDATLATLKIQPSEPRDSAVYFCASGFQGGDTEAFFGQGTRLTVV.

The chain employs TRBV16 and TRBJ1-6; 7 bases map to TRBD1. Germline assignment: CDR1 KGHSY and CDR2 FQNENV. The CDR3 has 15 residues. Unmatched junction bases numbered 6, after V lost 4 bases and J lost 6 bases. DNA for the CDR3: TGTGCCAGCAGCCTACGACAGGGAGGTAATTCACCCCTCCACTTT. Its translation: CASSLRQGGNSPLHF.

The rearrangement joins TRBV19 to TRBJ1-5; possible D gene TRBD1, 5 bases. CDR1 is LNHDA and CDR2 is SQIVND in the germline V gene (reference sequence). Trimming removed 0 bases at V and 1 base at J, with 10 bases between. CDR3 size: 16 residues. CDR3 bases: TGTGCCAGTAGTATAGATCGGGGGGGGAGCAATCAGCCCCAGCATTTT. Amino acid sequence: CASSIDRGGSNQPQHF.

This clone showed up just once. This sequence joins TRBV6-5 and TRBJ1-5, with 7 bases lining up with TRBD1. The V and J ends lost 7 bases and 7 bases, in that order; junction bases with no gene match: 7. This CDR3 contains 13 residues. Germline CDR1 is MNHEY and CDR2 is SVGAGI. CDR3 nucleotides: TGTGCCAGCACCAGGGACAGAGGCCAGCCCCAGCATTTT. Translating it yields CASTRDRGQPQHF.

This clone was observed a handful of times. The CDR3 is CASSPDRNYNEQFF. Here the CDR3 DNA reads TGTGCCAGCAGTCCTGACAGGAACTACAATGAGCAGTTCTTC. V usage is TRBV6-6 and J usage is TRBJ2-1; weak D call: TRBD1 (6 bases). This CDR3 has 14 amino acids. V was shortened by 5 bases and J by 3 bases, with 11 bases between the two germline ends. Germline lookup yields CDR1 MNHNY and CDR2 SVGAGI (reference sequence).

The V call is TRBV9, the J call TRBJ1-1, with 8 bases fitting TRBD1. The CDR3 is 14 residues long. V was clipped by 7 bases and J by 1 base; unmatched bases: 6. CDR1 and CDR2 from the germline V gene are SGDLS and YYNGEE. The CDR3 protein is CASGTGDENTEAFF. The CDR3, as DNA: TGTGCCAGCGGGACAGGCGACGAGAACACTGAAGCTTTCTTT.